This TCR beta chain was sequenced during a study of graft-versus-host responses after intestinal transplantation. This CDR3 is built from 17 residues. V trimming: 3 bases; J trimming: 6 bases; junction bases outside the gene matches: 13. Looked up from germline, CDR1 is KGHSH and CDR2 is LQKENI. Here immunoSEQ multiplex PCR was the method, and the copy in TCRdb shows in-frame clones only, minus some. The sample shows tens of thousands of clones, about 92% of them seen only once. The chain recombines TRBV18 with TRBJ2-7, with 11 bases identical to TRBD2. Sequenced material: PBMCs, taken 98 days after intestinal transplantation. The origin of this receptor is a human patient who received an intestinal transplant, so some T cells may come from the graft donor. In nucleotides, the CDR3 is TGTGCCAGCTCACCGGAACTAGCGGGAGCGGGATGGCTCGAGCAGTACTTC. It yields the protein CASSPELAGAGWLEQYF.